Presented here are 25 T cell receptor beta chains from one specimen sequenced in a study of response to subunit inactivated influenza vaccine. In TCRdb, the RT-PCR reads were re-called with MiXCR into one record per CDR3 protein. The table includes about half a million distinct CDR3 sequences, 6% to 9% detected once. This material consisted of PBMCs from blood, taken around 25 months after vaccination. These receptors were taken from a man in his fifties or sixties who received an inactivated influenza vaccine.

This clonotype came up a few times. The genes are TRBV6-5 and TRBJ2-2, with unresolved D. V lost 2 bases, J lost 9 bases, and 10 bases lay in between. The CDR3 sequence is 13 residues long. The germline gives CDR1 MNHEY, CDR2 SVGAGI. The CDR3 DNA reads TGTGCCAGCAGTTACGGGATGAGCTGGGAGCTGTTTTTT. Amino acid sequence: CASSYGMSWELFF.

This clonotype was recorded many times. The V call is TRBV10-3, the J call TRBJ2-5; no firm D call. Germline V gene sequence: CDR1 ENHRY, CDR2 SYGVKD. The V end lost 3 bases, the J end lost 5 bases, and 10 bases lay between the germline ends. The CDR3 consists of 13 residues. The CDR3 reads CAISDHNEETQYF. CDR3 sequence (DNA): TGTGCCATCAGTGACCATAATGAGGAGACCCAGTACTTC.

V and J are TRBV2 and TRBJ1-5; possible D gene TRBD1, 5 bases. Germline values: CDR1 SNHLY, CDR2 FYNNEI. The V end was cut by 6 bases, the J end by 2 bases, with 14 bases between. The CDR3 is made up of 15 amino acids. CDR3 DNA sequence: TGTGCCAGCAGATTAGAAGGGGATCGCAATCAGCCCCAGCATTTT. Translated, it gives CASRLEGDRNQPQHF. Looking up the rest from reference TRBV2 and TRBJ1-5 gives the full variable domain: EPEVTQTPSHQVTQMGQEVILRCVPISNHLYFYWYRQILGQKVEFLVSFYNNEISEKSEIFDDQFSVERPDGSNFTLKIRSTKLEDSAMYFCASRLEGDRNQPQHFGDGTRLSIL.

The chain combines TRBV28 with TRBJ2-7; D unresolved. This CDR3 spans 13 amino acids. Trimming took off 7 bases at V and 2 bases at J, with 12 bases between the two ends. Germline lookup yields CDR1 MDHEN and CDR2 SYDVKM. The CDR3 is CASKSTFAYEQYF. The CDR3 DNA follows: TGTGCCAGCAAGTCTACATTCGCCTACGAGCAGTACTTC.

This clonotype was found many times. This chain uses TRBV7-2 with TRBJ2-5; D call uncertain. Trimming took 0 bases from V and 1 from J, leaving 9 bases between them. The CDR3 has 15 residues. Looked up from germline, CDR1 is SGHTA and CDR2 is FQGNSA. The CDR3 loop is CASSLARTVQETQYF. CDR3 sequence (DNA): TGTGCCAGCAGCTTAGCTCGAACAGTCCAAGAGACCCAGTACTTC.

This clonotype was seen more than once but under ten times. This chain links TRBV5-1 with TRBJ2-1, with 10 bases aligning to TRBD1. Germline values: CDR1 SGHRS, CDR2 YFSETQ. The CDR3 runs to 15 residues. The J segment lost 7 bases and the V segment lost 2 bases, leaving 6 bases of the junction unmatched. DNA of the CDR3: TGCGCCAGCAGCTTAGACAGGGGGCTTACGAATGAGCAGTTCTTC. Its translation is CASSLDRGLTNEQFF.

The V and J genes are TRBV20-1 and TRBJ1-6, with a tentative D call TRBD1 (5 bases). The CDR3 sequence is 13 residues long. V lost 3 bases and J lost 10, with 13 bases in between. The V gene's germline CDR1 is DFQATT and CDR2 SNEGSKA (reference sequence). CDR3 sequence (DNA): TGCAGTGCTAGGCAGGGAGTGAACTCACCCCTCCACTTT. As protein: CSARQGVNSPLHF.

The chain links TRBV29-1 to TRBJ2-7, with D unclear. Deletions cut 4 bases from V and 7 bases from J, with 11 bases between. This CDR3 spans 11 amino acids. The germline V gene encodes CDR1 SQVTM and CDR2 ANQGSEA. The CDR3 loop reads CSVGLLGEQYF. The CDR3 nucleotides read TGCAGCGTTGGGTTGCTGGGTGAGCAGTACTTC.

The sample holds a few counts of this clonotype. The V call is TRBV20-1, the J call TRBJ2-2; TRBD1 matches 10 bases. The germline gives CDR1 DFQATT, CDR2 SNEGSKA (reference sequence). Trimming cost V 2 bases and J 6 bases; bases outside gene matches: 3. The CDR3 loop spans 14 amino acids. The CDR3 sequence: CSARPGQGAGELFF. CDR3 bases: TGCAGTGCTAGACCAGGACAGGGGGCCGGGGAGCTGTTTTTT.

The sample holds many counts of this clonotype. CDR3 nucleotides: TGTGCCAGCAGCCTCACTCTGAGCGGGGTAAACACCGGGGAGCTGTTTTTT. Translation: CASSLTLSGVNTGELFF. The chain combines TRBV2 with TRBJ2-2, with 7 bases identical to TRBD2. This CDR3 has 17 residues. CDR1 and CDR2 from the germline V gene are SNHLY and FYNNEI. The junction had 12 bases not matched to a gene; V was cut back by 6 bases and J by 2 bases.

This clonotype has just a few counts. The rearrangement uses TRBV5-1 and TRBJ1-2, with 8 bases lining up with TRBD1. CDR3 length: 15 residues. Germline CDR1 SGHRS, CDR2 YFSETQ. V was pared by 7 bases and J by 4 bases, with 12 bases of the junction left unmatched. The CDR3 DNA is TGCGCCAGCCATCCTACAGGGGGAGTGGGCTATGGCTACACCTTC. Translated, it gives CASHPTGGVGYGYTF.

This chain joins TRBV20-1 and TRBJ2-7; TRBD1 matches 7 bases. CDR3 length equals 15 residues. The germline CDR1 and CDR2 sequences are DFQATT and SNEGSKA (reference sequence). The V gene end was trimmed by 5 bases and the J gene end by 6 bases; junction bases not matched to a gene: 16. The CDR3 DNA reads TGCAGTGCTCCTCTGACAACGGACCGGGACAGCGAGCAGTACTTC. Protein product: CSAPLTTDRDSEQYF.

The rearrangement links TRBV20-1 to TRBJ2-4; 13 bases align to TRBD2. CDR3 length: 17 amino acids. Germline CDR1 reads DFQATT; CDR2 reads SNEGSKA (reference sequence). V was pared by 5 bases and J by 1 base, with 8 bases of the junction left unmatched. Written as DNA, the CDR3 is TGCAGTGCTCAACTAGCGGGAGGGGGAGGGGCCAAAAACATTCAGTACTTC. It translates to CSAQLAGGGGAKNIQYF.

CDR3 DNA: TGCAGTGCTCCCCCCAATGGGGGAGCGCCCACAGATACGCAGTATTTT. This sequence encodes CSAPPNGGAPTDTQYF. The chain employs TRBV20-1 and TRBJ2-3, with D perhaps being TRBD1 or TRBD2 (5 bases each). Germline loops: CDR1 DFQATT, CDR2 SNEGSKA (reference sequence). This CDR3 has 16 amino acids. The germline V and J ends were trimmed by 5 bases and 2 bases, with 20 bases remaining between them.

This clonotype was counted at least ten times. CDR3 sequence: CASSLKSGRMNTEAFF. CDR3 in DNA: TGCGCCAGCAGCTTGAAATCCGGGCGGATGAACACTGAAGCTTTCTTT. This sequence joins TRBV5-1 and TRBJ1-1; D call uncertain. CDR3 size: 16 residues. Looked up from germline, CDR1 is SGHRS and CDR2 is YFSETQ. V lost 1 base and J lost 0, with 13 bases in between.

The CDR3 is CASSRQLFTGELFF. CDR3 coding DNA: TGTGCCAGCAGCCGTCAGTTGTTCACCGGGGAGCTGTTTTTT. The gene calls are TRBV9 and TRBJ2-2, with D unresolved. The germline gives CDR1 SGDLS, CDR2 YYNGEE. The V end was cut by 4 bases, the J end by 4 bases, with 11 bases between. The CDR3 is made up of 14 amino acids.

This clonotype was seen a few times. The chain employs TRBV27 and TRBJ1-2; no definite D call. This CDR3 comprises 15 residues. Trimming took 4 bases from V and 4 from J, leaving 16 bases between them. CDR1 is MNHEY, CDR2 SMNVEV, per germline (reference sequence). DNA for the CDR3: TGTGCCAGCAGTTCACGGACGGACGCGGCCTATGGCTACACCTTC. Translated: CASSSRTDAAYGYTF.

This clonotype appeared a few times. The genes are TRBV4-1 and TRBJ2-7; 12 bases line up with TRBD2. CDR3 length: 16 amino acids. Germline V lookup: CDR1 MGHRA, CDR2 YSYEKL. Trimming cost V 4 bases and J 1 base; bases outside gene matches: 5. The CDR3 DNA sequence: TGCGCCAGCAGCCGGACTAGCGGGGCGAGTTCCTACGAGCAGTACTTC. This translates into CASSRTSGASSYEQYF.

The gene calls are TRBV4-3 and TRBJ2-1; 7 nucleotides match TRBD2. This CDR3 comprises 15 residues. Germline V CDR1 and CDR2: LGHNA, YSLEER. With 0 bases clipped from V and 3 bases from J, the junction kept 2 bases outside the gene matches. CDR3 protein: CASSQEGGRYNEQFF. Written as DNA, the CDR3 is TGCGCCAGCAGCCAAGAGGGAGGGCGCTACAATGAGCAGTTCTTC.

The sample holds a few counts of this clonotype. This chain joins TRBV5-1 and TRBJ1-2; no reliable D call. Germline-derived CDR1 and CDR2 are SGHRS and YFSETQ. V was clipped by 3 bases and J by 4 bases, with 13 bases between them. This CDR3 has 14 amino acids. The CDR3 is CASSWEGPTYGYTF. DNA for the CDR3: TGCGCCAGCAGCTGGGAAGGGCCCACCTATGGCTACACCTTC.

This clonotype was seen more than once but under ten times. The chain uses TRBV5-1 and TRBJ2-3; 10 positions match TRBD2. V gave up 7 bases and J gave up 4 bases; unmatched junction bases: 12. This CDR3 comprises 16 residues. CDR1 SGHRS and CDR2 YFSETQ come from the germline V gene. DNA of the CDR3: TGCGCCAGCCGCCGGTCTAGCGGGGGCCCCGCAGATACGCAGTATTTT. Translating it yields CASRRSSGGPADTQYF.

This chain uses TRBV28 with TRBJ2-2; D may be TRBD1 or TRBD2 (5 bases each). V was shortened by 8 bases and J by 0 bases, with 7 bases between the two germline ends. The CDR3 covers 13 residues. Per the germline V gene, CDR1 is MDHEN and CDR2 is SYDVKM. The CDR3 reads CASEGTNTGELFF. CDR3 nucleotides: TGTGCCAGCGAGGGGACGAACACCGGGGAGCTGTTTTTT.

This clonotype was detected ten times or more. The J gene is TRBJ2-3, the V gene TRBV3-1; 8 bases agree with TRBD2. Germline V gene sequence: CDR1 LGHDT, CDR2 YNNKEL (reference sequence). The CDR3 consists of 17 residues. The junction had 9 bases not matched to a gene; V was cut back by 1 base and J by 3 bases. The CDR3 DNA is TGTGCCAGCAGCCAAGCGCTAGCGGGTAGGGGAACAGATACGCAGTATTTT. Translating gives CASSQALAGRGTDTQYF.

The CDR3: CASSSLTDTGELFF. Here the CDR3 DNA reads TGTGCCAGCAGTTCGTTAACGGACACCGGGGAGCTGTTTTTT. This rearrangement joins TRBV6-2 or TRBV6-3 to TRBJ2-2; D is uncertain. This CDR3 is built from 14 residues. The ends were cut back, 4 bases at V and 3 bases at J, with 9 bases in the middle. Germline V lookup: CDR1 MNHEY, CDR2 SVGEGT.

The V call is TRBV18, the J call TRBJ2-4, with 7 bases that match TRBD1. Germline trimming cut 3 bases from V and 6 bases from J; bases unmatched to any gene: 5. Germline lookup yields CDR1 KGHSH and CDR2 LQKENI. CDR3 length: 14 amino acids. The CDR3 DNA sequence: TGTGCCAGCTCACCTGTGACAGGGCGAAACATTCAGTACTTC. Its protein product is CASSPVTGRNIQYF.